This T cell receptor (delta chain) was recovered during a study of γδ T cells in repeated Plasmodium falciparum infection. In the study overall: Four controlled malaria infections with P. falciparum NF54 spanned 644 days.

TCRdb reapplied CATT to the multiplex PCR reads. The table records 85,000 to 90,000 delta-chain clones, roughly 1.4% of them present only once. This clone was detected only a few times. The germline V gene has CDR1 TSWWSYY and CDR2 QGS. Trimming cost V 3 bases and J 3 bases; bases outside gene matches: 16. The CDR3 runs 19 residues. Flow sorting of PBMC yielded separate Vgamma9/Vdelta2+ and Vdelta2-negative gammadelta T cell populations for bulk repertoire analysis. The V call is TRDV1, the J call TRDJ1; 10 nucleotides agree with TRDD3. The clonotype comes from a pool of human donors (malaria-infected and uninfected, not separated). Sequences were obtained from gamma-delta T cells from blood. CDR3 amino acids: CALGDTTYVPGGYADKLIF. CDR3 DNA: TGTGCTCTTGGGGACACCACCTACGTGCCCGGGGGATACGCCGATAAACTCATCTTT.